The 26 T cell receptor beta chains presented below share a single source sample, sequenced in a study of memory CD4+ T cells and cytomegalovirus serostatus (dated by TCRdb to about 2019). The receptor library was made with the immunoSEQ multiplex PCR assay. TCRdb took this table from immuneACCESS and kept in-frame rearrangements with V and J called. Such tables lack part of the clones; where checked against another copy, unresolved V genes explain under half of the gap, and the rest is unexplained. Counted in this sample were about 31,000 clones; about three quarters of them appeared once. Together, the top ten hold over 0.55% of the sample. Single viable CD3+CD4+CD8-CD45RO+ cells were sorted as memory CD4+ T cells on a FACSAria II. Material for sequencing was memory CD4+ T cells from blood. The receptor set was obtained from an adult in good health and CMV-seronegative. Some clones in this sample may be carry-over from other donors' samples.

This clone was counted between two and nine times. The chain recombines TRBV4-3 with TRBJ2-3; TRBD2 aligns across 8 bases. The germline V gene encodes CDR1 LGHNA and CDR2 YSLEER. The CDR3 covers 17 residues. The V segment lost 4 bases and the J segment 5 bases; nucleotides outside the gene matches: 14. CDR3 sequence: CASSLSWSGGAVDTQYF. In DNA, the CDR3 is TGCGCCAGCAGCCTAAGCTGGAGCGGGGGTGCCGTAGATACGCAGTATTTT.

This clone was recorded a few times. The genes are TRBV7-9 and TRBJ1-6, with D uncertain. V gave up 1 base and J gave up 4 bases, with 8 bases separating them. The CDR3 runs to 15 residues. CDR1 is SEHNR and CDR2 is FQNEAQ in the germline V gene (reference sequence). The CDR3 spells CASSLVSGYNSPLHF. The CDR3 DNA reads as TGTGCCAGCAGCTTAGTATCGGGGTATAATTCACCCCTCCACTTT.

This clone has a single count. The chain joins TRBV6-5 to TRBJ1-1; D perhaps matches TRBD1 (6 bases). CDR3 length equals 14 residues. V was cut by 7 bases and J by 2 bases, with 14 bases left in between. Germline V CDR1 and CDR2: MNHEY, SVGAGI. The CDR3 DNA reads as TGTGCCAGCACCAATGTGGGACATAACACTGAAGCTTTCTTT. Protein product: CASTNVGHNTEAFF.

The J gene is TRBJ1-1, the V gene TRBV21-1. TRBV21-1 is listed as a pseudogene. This CDR3 is built from 16 residues. As DNA, the CDR3 is TGTGCCAGCCGCCTCCCACCGTGTCTTATGAACACTGAAGCTTTCTTT. It yields the protein CASRLPPCLMNTEAFF.

The gene calls are TRBV5-1 and TRBJ2-3; 11 bases agree with TRBD2. The length of the CDR3 is 16 residues. Germline loops: CDR1 SGHRS, CDR2 YFSETQ. Trimming cost V 1 base and J 2 bases; bases outside gene matches: 3. The CDR3 DNA sequence: TGCGCCAGCAGCTTGAAGACTAGCGGGGACACAGATACGCAGTATTTT. As protein: CASSLKTSGDTDTQYF.

This chain joins TRBV5-1 and TRBJ2-7, with unresolved D. Germline CDR1 SGHRS, CDR2 YFSETQ. Trimming pared 1 base from V and 4 bases from J, leaving 12 bases between. This CDR3 region has 14 residues. In nucleotides, the CDR3 is TGCGCCAGCAGCTTGAATTCGGTGAGGTACGAGCAGTACTTC. It specifies CASSLNSVRYEQYF.

About this clone: Compared with germline, one end of the junction differs, possibly owing to a read error. J is TRBJ1-2 and V is TRBV5-1, with TRBD1 as a possible D gene (6 bases). CDR1 and CDR2 from the germline V gene are SGHRS and YFSETQ. The CDR3 loop spans 14 amino acids. CDR3 sequence reads: CASKRGDSNYGYTF. The CDR3 DNA follows: TGCGCTAGCAAGAGGGGGGATTCAAACTATGGCTACACCTTC.

The chain employs TRBV7-9 and TRBJ1-2; no clear D gene. Trimming stripped 6 bases from V and 5 bases from J, with 10 bases between. Germline V lookup: CDR1 SEHNR, CDR2 FQNEAQ (reference sequence). The CDR3 length is 12 residues. In DNA form, the CDR3 reads TGTGCCAGCAGTTACCTAGGATATGGCTACACCTTC. It encodes CASSYLGYGYTF.

The J gene is TRBJ2-6, the V gene TRBV11-2; 10 positions agree with TRBD1. In germline, CDR1 is SGHAT, CDR2 FQNNGV. Trimming at V came to 6 bases and at J to 6 bases, leaving 11 bases not matched to a gene. There are 17 residues in the CDR3. CDR3 coding DNA: TGTGCCAGCAGTCCGGGACAGGGGATTAGTGAGGCCAACGTCCTGACTTTC. The encoded protein is CASSPGQGISEANVLTF. Complete variable domain (other parts from reference TRBV11-2 and TRBJ2-6): EAGVAQSPRYKIIEKRQSVAFWCNPISGHATLYWYQQILGQGPKLLIQFQNNGVVDDSQLPKDRFSAERLKGVDSTLKIQPAKLEDSAVYLCASSPGQGISEANVLTFGAGSRLTVL.

The rearrangement joins TRBV15 to TRBJ2-2, with D unresolved. The CDR3 extends over 15 amino acids. Deletions cut 1 base from V and 1 base from J, with 7 bases between. Germline V gene data show CDR1 as LNHNV and CDR2 as YYDKDF (reference sequence). The CDR3, as DNA: TGTGCCACCAGCAGAGTAATGATGAACACCGGGGAGCTGTTTTTT. Residues: CATSRVMMNTGELFF.

V gene TRBV20-1 combines with J gene TRBJ1-2; D is unresolved. Germline-derived CDR1 and CDR2 are DFQATT and SNEGSKA (reference sequence). The ends were cut back, 6 bases at V and 5 bases at J, with 10 bases in the middle. The CDR3 runs to 11 residues. The CDR3, as DNA: TGCAGTGCCGGTCCGAGGTATGGCTACACCTTC. Amino acids: CSAGPRYGYTF.

The chain has TRBV9 and TRBJ2-2; no firm D call. The CDR3 length is 15 residues. Germline V gives CDR1 SGDLS, CDR2 YYNGEE. V lost 0 bases, J lost 0 bases, and 6 bases lay in between. The CDR3 is CASSVGLTNTGELFF. Here the CDR3 DNA reads TGTGCCAGCAGCGTAGGGCTTACGAACACCGGGGAGCTGTTTTTT.

As for this clone: This sample includes further DNA sequences coding for the same CDR3. This sequence joins TRBV6-6 and TRBJ2-1, with TRBD2 as a possible D gene (5 bases). CDR1 is MNHNY, CDR2 SVGAGI, per germline (reference sequence). V was clipped by 0 bases and J by 3 bases, with 6 bases between them. This CDR3 is 14 amino acids long. CDR3 in DNA: TGTGCCAGCAGTTACTCGAGGGTCTACAATGAGCAGTTCTTC. Its protein product is CASSYSRVYNEQFF.

The V and J genes are TRBV7-9 and TRBJ1-4; D gene uncertain. This CDR3 has 14 residues. Germline V gives CDR1 SEHNR, CDR2 FQNEAQ (reference sequence). The V and J ends lost 3 bases and 0 bases respectively, with 5 bases between them. CDR3 in DNA: TGTGCCAGCAGCTTGACATCAACTAATGAAAAACTGTTTTTT. It encodes CASSLTSTNEKLFF. Full variable domain (remainder filled in from reference TRBV7-9 and TRBJ1-4): DTGVSQNPRHKITKRGQNVTFRCDPISEHNRLYWYRQTLGQGPEFLTYFQNEAQLEKSRLLSDRFSAERPKGSFSTLEIQRTEQGDSAMYLCASSLTSTNEKLFFGSGTQLSVL.

This sequence joins TRBV7-2 and TRBJ2-5, with 9 bases matching TRBD1. Germline-derived CDR1 and CDR2 are SGHTA and FQGNSA. Trimming at V came to 4 bases and at J to 4 bases, leaving 4 bases not matched to a gene. The CDR3 length is 14 residues. Here the CDR3 reads CASSWTGAGETQYF. In DNA form, the CDR3 reads TGTGCCAGCAGCTGGACAGGGGCAGGAGAGACCCAGTACTTC.

The chain recombines TRBV7-9 with TRBJ1-1; D is uncertain. V was pared by 5 bases and J by 1 base, with 8 bases between. Per the germline V gene, CDR1 is SEHNR and CDR2 is FQNEAQ (reference sequence). The CDR3 runs 13 residues. CDR3: CASSKITNTEAFF. The CDR3 DNA follows: TGTGCCAGCAGCAAAATAACGAACACTGAAGCTTTCTTT.

This sequence joins TRBV5-1 and TRBJ2-2; 13 bases match TRBD2. The CDR3 covers 17 residues. J was trimmed by 5 bases and V by 2 bases; bases with no gene match: 6. Germline CDR1 reads SGHRS; CDR2 reads YFSETQ. The CDR3 here is CASSLLGLAGDTGELFF. In nucleotides, the CDR3 is TGCGCCAGCAGCTTACTCGGACTAGCGGGGGATACCGGGGAGCTGTTTTTT.

V gene TRBV6-6 combines with J gene TRBJ1-5; TRBD1 agrees at 10 bases. The germline gives CDR1 MNHNY, CDR2 SVGAGI (reference sequence). The CDR3 sequence is 16 residues long. The V and J ends lost 2 bases and 5 bases, in that order; junction bases with no gene match: 6. CDR3: CASSYRTGGRDQPQHF. CDR3 DNA sequence: TGTGCCAGCAGTTACAGGACAGGGGGTCGTGATCAGCCCCAGCATTTT.

There are a few counts of this clone. The rearrangement uses TRBV7-2 and TRBJ1-1; no definite D call. The CDR3 extends over 15 amino acids. The germline gives CDR1 SGHTA, CDR2 FQGNSA. V was cut by 5 bases and J by 1 base, with 14 bases left in between. The CDR3 nucleotides are TGTGCCAGCAGCCCGAGGGTGGCAGAGAACACTGAAGCTTTCTTT. Amino acids: CASSPRVAENTEAFF.

This chain links TRBV5-1 with TRBJ2-1; perhaps TRBD1 as D (6 bases). This CDR3 contains 14 residues. Trimming removed 2 bases at V and 7 bases at J, with 13 bases between. The germline V gene encodes CDR1 SGHRS and CDR2 YFSETQ. The CDR3 DNA reads as TGCGCCAGCAGCTTCCGGGACATCGAAAATGAGCAGTTCTTC. Its protein is CASSFRDIENEQFF.

The chain joins TRBV19 to TRBJ1-2, with D tentatively TRBD1 (5 bases). The CDR3 contains 14 residues. Germline V gene lookup returns CDR1 LNHDA and CDR2 SQIVND (reference sequence). Trimming cost V 4 bases and J 13 bases, with 22 bases left between them. CDR3: CASSTGGRTMATTF. The CDR3 DNA reads TGTGCCAGTAGTACGGGGGGAAGAACTATGGCTACCACCTTC.

This clone was seen a single time. The chain combines TRBV6-5 with TRBJ1-5; D possibly corresponds to TRBD1 (6 bases). Germline V lookup: CDR1 MNHEY, CDR2 SVGAGI. Trimming removed 4 bases at V and 6 bases at J, with 13 bases between. The CDR3 spans 14 residues. CDR3 region: CASSSTLGGQPQHF. The CDR3 coding sequence is TGTGCCAGCAGTTCCACCCTAGGGGGTCAGCCCCAGCATTTT.

The chain recombines TRBV6-6 with TRBJ1-1; D possibly corresponds to TRBD1 (6 bases). Trimming stripped 5 bases from V and 2 bases from J, with 15 bases between. Germline CDR1 reads MNHNY; CDR2 reads SVGAGI (reference sequence). The CDR3 is 15 amino acids. The CDR3 DNA reads as TGTGCCAGCAGTCCGAGGGAACAGGGTAACACTGAAGCTTTCTTT. This encodes CASSPREQGNTEAFF.

V is TRBV5-4 and J is TRBJ2-1; D possibly uses TRBD1 or TRBD2 (5 bases each). Trimming stripped 2 bases from V and 2 bases from J, with 11 bases between. Germline lookup yields CDR1 SGHNT and CDR2 YYREEE (reference sequence). The CDR3 is 15 amino acids. The CDR3 coding sequence is TGTGCCAGCAGCTTTGGTGGGGACGCCTACAATGAGCAGTTCTTC. This gives the protein CASSFGGDAYNEQFF.

The chain couples TRBV6-5 to TRBJ1-1; a possible D gene is TRBD1 (5 bases). CDR1 and CDR2 (germline): MNHEY, SVGAGI. Trimming cost V 5 bases and J 3 bases, with 16 bases left between them. This CDR3 has 15 residues. CDR3 amino acids: CASSREGLSYTEAFF. CDR3 nucleotide sequence: TGTGCCAGCAGTCGCGAGGGGTTATCGTACACTGAAGCTTTCTTT.

The chain recombines TRBV7-9 with TRBJ2-7; 9 positions agree with TRBD1. CDR1 is SEHNR, CDR2 FQNEAQ, per germline (reference sequence). This CDR3 is 17 amino acids long. The V gene end was trimmed by 0 bases and the J gene end by 1 base; junction bases not matched to a gene: 7. The CDR3 DNA reads as TGTGCCAGCAGCTTAGCGGCTCGGGACAGGGCATCCTACGAGCAGTACTTC. It translates to CASSLAARDRASYEQYF.